What follows are 20 T cell receptor beta chains derived from one specimen sequenced in a study of cytomegalovirus exposure and HLA in healthy donors. This PCR relied on a set of 60 Vbeta primers and 13 Jbeta primers. The assay was immunoSEQ multiplex PCR, and TCRdb's table has in-frame clones only and misses some. The sample yields approximately 88,000 clones, 64% seen once. Specimen: PBMCs. The origin of the receptors is a man aged 60 to 69 in good health and CMV-seronegative.

The chain has TRBV27 and TRBJ1-5; 7 nucleotides match TRBD1. Germline V gene data show CDR1 as MNHEY and CDR2 as SMNVEV (reference sequence). The CDR3 runs 14 residues. V was clipped by 3 bases and J by 7 bases; unmatched bases: 6. CDR3 protein: CASSFTGVGQPQHF. CDR3 DNA sequence: TGTGCCAGCAGTTTCACAGGGGTAGGACAGCCCCAGCATTTT.

This clone was seen just once. The DNA is omitted, as the CDR3 cannot be located on it reliably, and the CDR3 follows TCRdb's listing. The chain carries TRBV7-5 and TRBJ1-5; the table names TRBD1, a call not compared with the DNA. TRBV7-5 is annotated as a pseudogene. Termini included, the CDR3 measures 20 amino acids. The CDR3 reads CARSLECFGAGSSAAQPQHF.

This chain links TRBV30 with TRBJ2-1; 9 bases fit TRBD2. Germline V gene data show CDR1 as GTSNPN and CDR2 as SVGIG (reference sequence). The CDR3 covers 14 residues. After removal of 2 bases from V and 7 bases from J, the junction contained 6 bases not matched to a gene. The CDR3 is CAWSRLAGMNEQFF. CDR3 bases: TGTGCCTGGAGTCGCCTAGCGGGAATGAATGAGCAGTTCTTC.

The V call is TRBV5-4, the J call TRBJ2-5; the D gene is possibly TRBD1 (6 bases). This CDR3 is 13 amino acids long. Germline V CDR1 and CDR2: SGHNT, YYREEE (reference sequence). The V and J ends lost 1 base and 5 bases respectively, with 9 bases between them. The DNA of the CDR3 is TGTGCCAGCAGCTTGACAGGGTTGGAGACCCAGTACTTC. It codes for CASSLTGLETQYF.

This clone has just a few counts. This chain links TRBV4-1 with TRBJ1-3, with a possible D match to TRBD1 (5 bases). V lost 0 bases to trimming and J lost 1 base, with 10 bases between them. The CDR3 runs to 16 residues. Per the germline V gene, CDR1 is MGHRA and CDR2 is YSYEKL. In DNA, the CDR3 is TGCGCCAGCAGCCAAGATTTCTGGACATCTGGAAACACCATATATTTT. Its protein is CASSQDFWTSGNTIYF.

The J gene is TRBJ2-6, the V gene TRBV5-1; tentative D call: TRBD2 (6 bases). This CDR3 spans 17 amino acids. V gave up 1 base and J gave up 0 bases, with 11 bases separating them. CDR1 is SGHRS and CDR2 is YFSETQ in the germline V gene. CDR3 in DNA: TGCGCCAGCAGCTTGAGGGCGGGATCCTCTGGGGCCAACGTCCTGACTTTC. It codes for CASSLRAGSSGANVLTF.

The chain carries TRBV4-2 and TRBJ1-2; D might be TRBD1 (6 bases). CDR1 and CDR2 from the germline V gene are LGHNA and YNFKEQ. V lost 4 bases and J lost 2, with 11 bases in between. This CDR3 spans 14 amino acids. The CDR3 sequence is CASSRDTGNYGYTF. The CDR3 bases are TGTGCCAGCAGCCGAGATACAGGGAACTATGGCTACACCTTC.

The genes are TRBV28 and TRBJ1-5; D not certain. CDR1 is MDHEN and CDR2 is SYDVKM in the germline V gene. The CDR3 extends over 16 amino acids. V gave up 2 bases and J gave up 2 bases, with 13 bases separating them. CDR3 in amino acids: CASSLRMEEGNQPQHF. Here the CDR3 DNA reads TGTGCCAGCAGTTTAAGGATGGAAGAGGGCAATCAGCCCCAGCATTTT.

In the case of this clone: One end of the junction is discordant with germline, which a read error may explain. The J gene is TRBJ2-5, the V gene TRBV9; 11 bases match TRBD2. This CDR3 has 16 amino acids. Germline loops: CDR1 SGDLS, CDR2 YYNGEE. CDR3 loop: CASSPSSGGALETQYF. The CDR3, as DNA: TGTGCCAGCAGCCCCAGTAGCGGGGGGGCCCTAGAGACTCAGTACTTC.

V is TRBV11-3 and J is TRBJ2-3; 9 nucleotides align to TRBD2. Germline values: CDR1 SGHNT, CDR2 YENEEA. The CDR3 has 18 amino acids. V was pared by 5 bases and J by 2 bases, with 14 bases of the junction left unmatched. The DNA of the CDR3 is TGTGCCAGCAGCCCCCCTTCTCCGAGCGGGAGGTTCACAGATACGCAGTATTTT. Translating gives CASSPPSPSGRFTDTQYF.

The chain is built from TRBV11-3 and TRBJ1-1; D is perhaps TRBD1 (5 bases). The CDR3 length is 13 residues. The V gene's germline CDR1 is SGHNT and CDR2 YENEEA. Trimming stripped 8 bases from V and 4 bases from J, with 14 bases between. The CDR3 DNA follows: TGTGCCAGCGCTGGGGCCCAAGGCACTGAAGCTTTCTTT. Amino acids: CASAGAQGTEAFF.

This sequence joins TRBV5-1 and TRBJ1-2; 9 bases agree with TRBD1. CDR3 length equals 15 residues. With 4 bases clipped from V and 4 bases from J, the junction kept 8 bases outside the gene matches. Germline V lookup: CDR1 SGHRS, CDR2 YFSETQ. CDR3 amino acids: CASSRDRVTLYGYTF. Written as DNA, the CDR3 is TGCGCCAGCAGCAGGGACAGGGTGACCCTCTATGGCTACACCTTC.

The V gene is TRBV28, the J gene TRBJ2-1, with 7 bases fitting TRBD1. The CDR3 spans 14 residues. V lost 2 bases and J lost 6; bases outside the gene matches: 4. Germline lookup yields CDR1 MDHEN and CDR2 SYDVKM. CDR3 residues: CASSLDRVGNEQFF. The DNA of the CDR3 is TGTGCCAGCAGTTTAGACAGGGTCGGCAATGAGCAGTTCTTC. Full variable domain (rest looked up from reference TRBV28 and TRBJ2-1): DVKVTQSSRYLVKRTGEKVFLECVQDMDHENMFWYRQDPGLGLRLIYFSYDVKMKEKGDIPEGYSVSREKKERFSLILESASTNQTSMYLCASSLDRVGNEQFFGPGTRLTVL.

The sample holds a few counts of this clone. Other DNA sequences of this sample code for an identical CDR3. DNA of the CDR3: TGTGCCAGCAGCCAGGGCGATGAGCAGTTCTTC. Its translation is CASSQGDEQFF. The chain is built from TRBV7-3 and TRBJ2-1, with D possibly matching TRBD1 (5 bases). The CDR3 is 11 amino acids. Germline CDR1 reads SGHTA; CDR2 reads FQGTGA. V was cut by 5 bases and J by 8 bases, with 7 bases left in between.

The chain couples TRBV6-1 to TRBJ1-2; D is undetermined. The V and J ends lost 5 bases and 4 bases respectively, with 17 bases between them. The germline V gene encodes CDR1 MNHNS and CDR2 SASEGT. This CDR3 comprises 15 residues. The CDR3: CASSPDTGLAYGYTF. The CDR3 DNA is TGTGCCAGCAGTCCTGATACGGGGTTGGCCTATGGCTACACCTTC.

This sequence joins TRBV29-1 and TRBJ1-4; D is unclear. CDR1 SQVTM and CDR2 ANQGSEA come from the germline V gene. Between the trimmed V and J ends, which lost 4 bases and 0 bases, there was a span of 6 bases. This CDR3 has 13 residues. CDR3: CSVAGATNEKLFF. The CDR3 DNA reads TGCAGCGTTGCGGGTGCAACTAATGAAAAACTGTTTTTT.

The chain is built from TRBV30 and TRBJ2-1; 11 bases line up with TRBD2. This CDR3 region has 18 residues. The junction had 16 bases not matched to a gene; V was cut back by 5 bases and J by 4 bases. The germline V gene has CDR1 GTSNPN and CDR2 SVGIG (reference sequence). Written as DNA, the CDR3 is TGTGCCTGGGGCTCCGGGACTAGCGGCTCTATGGGGTACAATGAGCAGTTCTTC. Its translation is CAWGSGTSGSMGYNEQFF.

The chain carries TRBV19 and TRBJ1-2; TRBD1 aligns across 8 bases. Germline V gene sequence: CDR1 LNHDA, CDR2 SQIVND (reference sequence). V lost 5 bases to trimming and J lost 5 bases; unmatched junction nucleotides: 10. CDR3 size: 15 residues. The CDR3 DNA reads TGTGCCAGTAGTGCCCAGGGGGCGAGTAGTTATGGCTACACCTTC. It encodes CASSAQGASSYGYTF.

The V call is TRBV6-5, the J call TRBJ1-3, with unresolved D. CDR3 length: 13 residues. The germline gives CDR1 MNHEY, CDR2 SVGAGI. The V gene lost 8 bases and the J gene lost 0 bases, with 8 bases spanning the gap. The CDR3 loop reads CASVQNSGNTIYF. The CDR3 nucleotides are TGTGCCAGCGTACAGAACTCTGGAAACACCATATATTTT.

This clone is a singleton in its sample. The genes are TRBV28 and TRBJ2-2; 10 nucleotides line up with TRBD2. The CDR3 contains 17 residues. J was trimmed by 5 bases and V by 4 bases; bases with no gene match: 10. CDR1 and CDR2 from the germline V gene are MDHEN and SYDVKM. The CDR3, as DNA: TGTGCCAGCAGTTACCATGGGCTAGCGGGGGTAACCGGGGAGCTGTTTTTT. This gives the protein CASSYHGLAGVTGELFF.